This TCR beta chain was sequenced for a study of control samples from healthy donors and cancer patients. Method: immunoSEQ multiplex PCR; TCRdb's copy keeps in-frame clones and lacks some. The table lists around 170,000 clones, approximately 90% of them singletons, with approximately 0.7% in the top ten. V was clipped by 2 bases and J by 5 bases; unmatched bases: 17. CDR1 and CDR2 (germline): SGHVS, FQNEAQ. The CDR3 runs to 21 residues. Sequenced material: blood. The TCR sequence derives from a woman in her twenties or thirties in good health. The chain carries TRBV7-8 and TRBJ2-5; 16 bases map to TRBD2. The CDR3 DNA is TGTGCCAGCAGCTTAACCGAACCGGGACTAGCGGGAGGGTTCGGGAAGGAGACCCAGTACTTC. It yields the protein CASSLTEPGLAGGFGKETQYF. Looking up the rest from reference TRBV7-8 and TRBJ2-5 gives the full variable domain: GAGVSQSPRYKVAKRGQDVALRCDPISGHVSLFWYQQALGQGPEFLTYFQNEAQLDKSGLPSDRFFAERPEGSVSTLKIQRTQQEDSAVYLCASSLTEPGLAGGFGKETQYFGPGTRLLVL.